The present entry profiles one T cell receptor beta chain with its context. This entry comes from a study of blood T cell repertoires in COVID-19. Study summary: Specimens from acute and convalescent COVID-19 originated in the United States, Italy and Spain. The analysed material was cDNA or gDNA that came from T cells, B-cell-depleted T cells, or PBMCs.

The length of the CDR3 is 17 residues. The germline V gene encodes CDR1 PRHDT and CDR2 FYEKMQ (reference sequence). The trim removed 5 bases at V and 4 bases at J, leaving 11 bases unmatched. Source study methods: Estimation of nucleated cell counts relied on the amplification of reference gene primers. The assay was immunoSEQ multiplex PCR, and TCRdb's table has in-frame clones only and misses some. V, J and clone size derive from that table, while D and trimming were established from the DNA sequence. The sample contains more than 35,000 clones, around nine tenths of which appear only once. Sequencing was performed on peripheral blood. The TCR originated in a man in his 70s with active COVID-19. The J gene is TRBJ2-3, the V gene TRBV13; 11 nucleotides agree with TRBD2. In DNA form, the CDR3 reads TGTGCCAGCAGCAAACCTAGCGGGGGGAGGGTCTCAGATACGCAGTATTTT. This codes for CASSKPSGGRVSDTQYF.